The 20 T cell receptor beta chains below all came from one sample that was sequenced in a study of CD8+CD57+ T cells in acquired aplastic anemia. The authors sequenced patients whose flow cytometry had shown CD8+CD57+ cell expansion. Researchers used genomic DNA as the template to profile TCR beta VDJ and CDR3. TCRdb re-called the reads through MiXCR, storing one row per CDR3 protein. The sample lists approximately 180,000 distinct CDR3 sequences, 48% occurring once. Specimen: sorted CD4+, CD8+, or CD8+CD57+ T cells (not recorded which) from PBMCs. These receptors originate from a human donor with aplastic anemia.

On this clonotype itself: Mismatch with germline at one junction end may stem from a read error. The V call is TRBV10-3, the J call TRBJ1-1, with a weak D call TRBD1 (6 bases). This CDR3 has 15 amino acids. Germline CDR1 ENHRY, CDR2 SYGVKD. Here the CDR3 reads CAISEPGALNTGAFF. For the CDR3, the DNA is TGTGCCATCAGTGAGCCGGGGGCTCTGAACACTGGAGCTTTCTTT.

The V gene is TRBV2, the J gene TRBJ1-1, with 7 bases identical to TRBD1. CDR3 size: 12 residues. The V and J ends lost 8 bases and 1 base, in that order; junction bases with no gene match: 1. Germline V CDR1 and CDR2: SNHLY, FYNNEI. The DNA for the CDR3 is TGTGCCAGCGGGGACAGGAACACTGAAGCTTTCTTT. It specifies CASGDRNTEAFF.

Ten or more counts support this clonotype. CDR3 DNA: TGTGCCAGCAGTCCCGGGACTATCATTGGGGCTTTCTTT. Amino acid sequence: CASSPGTIIGAFF. This chain joins TRBV6-4 and TRBJ1-1, with D possibly matching TRBD1 (5 bases). V lost 5 bases and J 11 bases, leaving 18 bases between the germline ends. The CDR3 spans 13 residues. Germline-derived CDR1 and CDR2 are MRHNA and SNTAGT.

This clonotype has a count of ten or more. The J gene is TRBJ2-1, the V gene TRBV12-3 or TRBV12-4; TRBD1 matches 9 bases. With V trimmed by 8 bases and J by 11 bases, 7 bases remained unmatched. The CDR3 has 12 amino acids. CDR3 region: CASWTGDLKQFF. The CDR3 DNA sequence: TGTGCCAGCTGGACAGGGGACCTCAAGCAGTTCTTC.

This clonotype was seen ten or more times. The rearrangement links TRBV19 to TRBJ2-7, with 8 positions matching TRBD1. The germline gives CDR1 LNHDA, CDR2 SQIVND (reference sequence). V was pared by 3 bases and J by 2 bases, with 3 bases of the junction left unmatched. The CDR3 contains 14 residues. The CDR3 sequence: CASSIRDRTYEQYF. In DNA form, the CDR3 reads TGTGCCAGTAGTATTCGGGACAGGACCTACGAGCAGTACTTC.

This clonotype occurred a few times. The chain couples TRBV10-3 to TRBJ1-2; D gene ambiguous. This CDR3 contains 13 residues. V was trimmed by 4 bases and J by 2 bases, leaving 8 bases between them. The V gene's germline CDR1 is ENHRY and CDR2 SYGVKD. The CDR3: CAISVEQNYGYTF. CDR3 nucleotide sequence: TGTGCCATCAGTGTGGAACAGAACTATGGCTACACCTTC.

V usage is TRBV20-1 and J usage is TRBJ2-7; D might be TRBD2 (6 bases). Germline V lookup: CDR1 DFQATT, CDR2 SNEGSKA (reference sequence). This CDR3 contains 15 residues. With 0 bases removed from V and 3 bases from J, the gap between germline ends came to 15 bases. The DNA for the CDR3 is TGCAGTGCTAGAGATCAGGAGGGTTTCGGCTACGAGCAGTACTTC. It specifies CSARDQEGFGYEQYF.

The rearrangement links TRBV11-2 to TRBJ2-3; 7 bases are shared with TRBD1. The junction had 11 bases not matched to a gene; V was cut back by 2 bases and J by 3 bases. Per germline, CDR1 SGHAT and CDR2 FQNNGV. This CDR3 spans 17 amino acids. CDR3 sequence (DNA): TGTGCCAGCAGCTTACTCCCCTTGGGACAGCGAACAGATACGCAGTATTTT. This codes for CASSLLPLGQRTDTQYF.

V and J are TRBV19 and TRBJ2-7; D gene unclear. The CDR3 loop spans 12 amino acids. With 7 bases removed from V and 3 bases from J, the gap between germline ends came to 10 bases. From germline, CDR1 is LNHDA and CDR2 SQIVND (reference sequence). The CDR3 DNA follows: TGTGCCAGTAACGGCCCCAACTACGAGCAGTACTTC. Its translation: CASNGPNYEQYF.

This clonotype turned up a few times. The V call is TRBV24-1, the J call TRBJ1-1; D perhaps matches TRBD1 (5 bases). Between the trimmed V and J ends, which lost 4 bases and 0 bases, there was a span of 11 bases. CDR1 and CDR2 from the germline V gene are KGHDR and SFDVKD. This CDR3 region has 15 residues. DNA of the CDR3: TGTGCCACCAGTGAATTAACAGGCCTGAACACTGAAGCTTTCTTT. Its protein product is CATSELTGLNTEAFF.

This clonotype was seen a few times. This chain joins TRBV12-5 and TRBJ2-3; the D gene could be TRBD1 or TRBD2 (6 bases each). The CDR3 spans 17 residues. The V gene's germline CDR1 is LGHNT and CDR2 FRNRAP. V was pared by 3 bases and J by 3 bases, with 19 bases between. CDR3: CASGFGSSGARTDTQYF. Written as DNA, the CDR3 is TGTGCTAGTGGTTTTGGTAGTTCGGGGGCGCGGACAGATACGCAGTATTTT.

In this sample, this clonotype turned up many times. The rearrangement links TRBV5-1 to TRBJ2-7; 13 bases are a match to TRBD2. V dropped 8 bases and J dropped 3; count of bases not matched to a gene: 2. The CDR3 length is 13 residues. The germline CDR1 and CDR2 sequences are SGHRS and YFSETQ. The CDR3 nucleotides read TGCGCCAGTGGGACTAGCGGGGTCTACGAGCAGTACTTC. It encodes CASGTSGVYEQYF. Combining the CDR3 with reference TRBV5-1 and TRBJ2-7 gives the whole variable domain KAGVTQTPRYLIKTRGQQVTLSCSPISGHRSVSWYQQTPGQGLQFLFEYFSETQRNKGNFPGRFSGRQFSNSRSEMNVSTLELGDSALYLCASGTSGVYEQYFGPGTRLTVT.

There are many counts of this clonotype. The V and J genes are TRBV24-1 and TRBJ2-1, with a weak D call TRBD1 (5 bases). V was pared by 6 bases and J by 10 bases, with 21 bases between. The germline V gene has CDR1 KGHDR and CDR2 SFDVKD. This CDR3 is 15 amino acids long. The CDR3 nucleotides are TGTGCCACCAGTCCTCGCAGGGCGAGTATCAGGGAGCAGTTCTTC. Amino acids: CATSPRRASIREQFF.

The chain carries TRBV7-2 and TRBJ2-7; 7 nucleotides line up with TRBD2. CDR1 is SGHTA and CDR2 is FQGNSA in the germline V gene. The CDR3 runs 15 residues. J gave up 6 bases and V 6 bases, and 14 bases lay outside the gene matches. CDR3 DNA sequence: TGTGCCAGCAGTTCACCGGGCCCAGGCGGGGGCGAGCAGTACTTC. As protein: CASSSPGPGGGEQYF.

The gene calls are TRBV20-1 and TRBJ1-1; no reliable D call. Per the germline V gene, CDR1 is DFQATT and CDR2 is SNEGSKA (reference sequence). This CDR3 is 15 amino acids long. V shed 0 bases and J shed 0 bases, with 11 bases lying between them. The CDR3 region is CSARDRRNMNTEAFF. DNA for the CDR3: TGCAGTGCTAGAGATCGCCGAAACATGAACACTGAAGCTTTCTTT.

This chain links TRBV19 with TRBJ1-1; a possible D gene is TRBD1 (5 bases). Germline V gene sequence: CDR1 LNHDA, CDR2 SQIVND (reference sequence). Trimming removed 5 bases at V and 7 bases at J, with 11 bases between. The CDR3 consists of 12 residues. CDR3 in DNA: TGTGCCAGTAGTCCCGGGGGGATTGAAGCTTTCTTT. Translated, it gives CASSPGGIEAFF.

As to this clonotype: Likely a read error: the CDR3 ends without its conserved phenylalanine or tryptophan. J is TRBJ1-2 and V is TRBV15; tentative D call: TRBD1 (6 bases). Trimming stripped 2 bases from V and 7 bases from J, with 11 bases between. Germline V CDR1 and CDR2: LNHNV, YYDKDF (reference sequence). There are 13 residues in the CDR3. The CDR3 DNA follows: TGTGCCACCAGCAGACAGGGGATGGGTGGCTACACCCTC. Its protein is CATSRQGMGGYTL.

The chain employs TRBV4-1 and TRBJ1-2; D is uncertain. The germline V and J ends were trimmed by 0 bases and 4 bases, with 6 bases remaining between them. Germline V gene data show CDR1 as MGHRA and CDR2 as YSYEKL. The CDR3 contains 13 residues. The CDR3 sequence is CASSQETAYGYTF. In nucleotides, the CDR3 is TGCGCCAGCAGCCAAGAAACAGCCTATGGCTACACCTTC.

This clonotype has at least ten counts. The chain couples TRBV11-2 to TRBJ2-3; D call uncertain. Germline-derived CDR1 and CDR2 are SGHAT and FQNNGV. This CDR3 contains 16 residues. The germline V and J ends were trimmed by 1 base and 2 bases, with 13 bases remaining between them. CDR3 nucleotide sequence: TGTGCCAGCAGCTTAGGGGTGGGGTTAAACACAGATACGCAGTATTTT. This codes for CASSLGVGLNTDTQYF.

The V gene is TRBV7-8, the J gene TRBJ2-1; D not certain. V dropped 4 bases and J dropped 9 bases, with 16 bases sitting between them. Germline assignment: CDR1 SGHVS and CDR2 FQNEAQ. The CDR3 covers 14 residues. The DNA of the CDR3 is TGTGCCAGCAGCTCCCACCTTAACGGGCGTGAGCAGTTCTTC. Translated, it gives CASSSHLNGREQFF.